Sequencing of this TCR beta chain was carried out in a study of blood T cell repertoires in COVID-19. Background on the study: COVID-19 samples from acute and convalescent phases originated in the United States, Italy and Spain.

This clone was detected once. Original analysis: Nucleated cell counts were estimated from reference gene primer amplification. Here immunoSEQ multiplex PCR was the method, and the copy in TCRdb shows in-frame clones only, minus some. V and J calls and clone size follow that table, whereas D and trimming were derived from the DNA. The profile shows approximately 260,000 clones, around 88% of them singletons. Germline loops: CDR1 WSHSY, CDR2 SAAADI. V lost 4 bases and J lost 6, with 7 bases in between. CDR3 length: 11 amino acids. The study recruited people aged about 18 to 90 years across roughly 23 US areas. Self-reported history from a screening survey and questionnaire set each donor's cohort.

The J gene is TRBJ2-7, the V gene TRBV10-2; the D is unclear. This TCR was recovered from a middle-aged woman with acute COVID-19. Sequenced: PBMCs or T cells enriched from blood (not recorded which). The CDR3 sequence: CASSAFGEQYF. The DNA for the CDR3 is TGCGCCAGCAGTGCGTTCGGCGAGCAGTACTTC.